These 32 T cell receptor beta chains came from one sample sequenced in a study of blood T cells in healthy people across ages. Next came a second PCR, run for about 6 to 12 cycles, which used a sample-barcoded 5' primer along with a J-beta primer mix. TCRdb used MiXCR to reprocess the 5' RACE reads, holding one entry per CDR3 protein. Here the sample spans about 930,000 distinct CDR3 sequences, 25% to 35% being singletons. This sample was also put to use in a study of T cells of mothers and their children.

Material: blood. All receptors derive from a woman in her forties in good health.

The chain links TRBV3-1 to TRBJ2-7, with D possibly being TRBD1 (5 bases). This CDR3 spans 14 amino acids. Trimming took off 5 bases at V and 3 bases at J, with 14 bases between the two ends. Germline V lookup: CDR1 LGHDT, CDR2 YNNKEL (reference sequence). DNA of the CDR3: TGTGCCAGCAGCATTGCGTCAGGGAACTACGAGCAGTACTTC. Translation: CASSIASGNYEQYF.

At least ten counts were recorded for this clonotype. This chain's CDR3 is CASSLAVQETQYF. The CDR3 DNA sequence: TGTGCCAGCAGCTTAGCCGTCCAAGAGACCCAGTACTTC. The rearrangement uses TRBV7-9 and TRBJ2-5, with D unresolved. This CDR3 has 13 residues. Germline assignment: CDR1 SEHNR and CDR2 FQNEAQ (reference sequence). The germline V and J ends were trimmed by 0 bases and 1 base, with 3 bases remaining between them.

Ten or more counts support this clonotype. The chain joins TRBV7-2 to TRBJ2-4, with D possibly TRBD1 on 6 matching bases. The V gene lost 6 bases and the J gene lost 7 bases, with 13 bases spanning the gap. Per germline, CDR1 SGHTA and CDR2 FQGNSA. This CDR3 contains 13 residues. For the CDR3, the DNA is TGTGCCAGCAGTACTACAGGGAAGAACATTCAGTACTTC. It translates to CASSTTGKNIQYF.

This clonotype has ten or more counts. V and J are TRBV28 and TRBJ1-2; D not certain. Trimming removed 5 bases from V and 7 bases from J, with 5 bases in between. The CDR3 spans 10 residues. CDR1 is MDHEN and CDR2 is SYDVKM in the germline V gene. CDR3 in amino acids: CASSGSGYTF. For the CDR3, the DNA is TGTGCCAGCAGTGGTAGTGGCTACACCTTC.

The sample holds a few counts of this clonotype. This sequence joins TRBV5-5 and TRBJ2-7; 8 nucleotides align to TRBD2. Germline CDR1 SGHKS, CDR2 YYEKEE (reference sequence). This CDR3 is built from 13 residues. V trimming: 3 bases; J trimming: 2 bases; junction bases outside the gene matches: 1. CDR3 nucleotide sequence: TGTGCCAGCAGCTCAGCGGGGGCCTACGAGCAGTACTTC. Encoded protein: CASSSAGAYEQYF.

This clonotype showed up many times. J is TRBJ2-3 and V is TRBV6-2 or TRBV6-3, with D perhaps matching TRBD2 (7 bases). Trimming pared 7 bases from V and 3 bases from J, leaving 20 bases between. The CDR3 totals 16 residues. Looked up from germline, CDR1 is MNHEY and CDR2 is SVGEGT. The CDR3: CASTLTSRGSTDTQYF. As DNA, the CDR3 is TGTGCCAGCACCCTGACTAGCAGGGGTTCGACAGATACGCAGTATTTT.

The chain links TRBV7-8 to TRBJ2-6; TRBD1 might be the D (7 bases). V lost 5 bases, J lost 4 bases, and 12 bases lay in between. The CDR3 runs to 15 residues. Germline CDR1 reads SGHVS; CDR2 reads FQNEAQ. The CDR3 spells CASSGGTAGANVLTF. DNA for the CDR3: TGTGCCAGCAGCGGCGGGACAGCCGGGGCCAACGTCCTGACTTTC.

The chain combines TRBV5-1 with TRBJ1-1; D perhaps matches TRBD1 (6 bases). V lost 4 bases and J 0 bases, leaving 10 bases between the germline ends. Germline CDR1 and CDR2: SGHRS and YFSETQ. The CDR3 covers 14 residues. The CDR3 sequence: CASSHGGLNTEAFF. The CDR3 DNA sequence: TGCGCCAGCAGCCACGGGGGCCTGAACACTGAAGCTTTCTTT. The variable domain in full, completed from reference TRBV5-1 and TRBJ1-1, reads KAGVTQTPRYLIKTRGQQVTLSCSPISGHRSVSWYQQTPGQGLQFLFEYFSETQRNKGNFPGRFSGRQFSNSRSEMNVSTLELGDSALYLCASSHGGLNTEAFFGQGTRLTVV.

Turning to this clonotype: The final CDR3 position lacks the conserved phenylalanine or tryptophan, pointing to a likely read error. The chain employs TRBV27 and TRBJ2-7; D possibly uses TRBD1 or TRBD2 (5 bases each). CDR1 is MNHEY, CDR2 SMNVEV, per germline (reference sequence). V gave up 2 bases and J gave up 3 bases, with 8 bases separating them. This CDR3 spans 13 amino acids. CDR3 amino acids: CASSLAGSYEQYL. DNA of the CDR3: TGTGCCAGCAGTTTAGCAGGGAGCTACGAGCAGTACTTG.

In nucleotides, the CDR3 is TGTGCTAGTGGTTTGGTACGCCCCCGGGACGGCCTTCCCTACGAGCAGTACTTC. Translating gives CASGLVRPRDGLPYEQYF. This chain joins TRBV12-5 and TRBJ2-7; D might be TRBD1 or TRBD2, each matching 5 bases. This CDR3 is 18 amino acids long. Trimming cost V 0 bases and J 2 bases, with 20 bases left between them. Germline V gives CDR1 LGHNT, CDR2 FRNRAP.

The chain is built from TRBV20-1 and TRBJ2-2; TRBD2 agrees at 9 bases. V lost 1 base, J lost 7 bases, and 10 bases stayed unmatched. The CDR3 covers 16 residues. CDR1 DFQATT and CDR2 SNEGSKA come from the germline V gene (reference sequence). As DNA, the CDR3 is TGCAGTGCTAGAGGTTCCGGGACTAGCCAGTTCGGGGAGCTGTTTTTT. Residues: CSARGSGTSQFGELFF.

This clonotype came up many times. This CDR3 reads CASSWDVEGGTQYF. The DNA of the CDR3 is TGTGCCAGCAGCTGGGACGTCGAAGGGGGGACCCAGTACTTC. V usage is TRBV7-2 and J usage is TRBJ2-5; TRBD1 might be the D (6 bases). In germline, CDR1 is SGHTA, CDR2 FQGNSA. The length of the CDR3 is 14 residues. Trimming removed 4 bases from V and 7 bases from J, with 16 bases in between. The full variable domain, its missing parts supplied by reference TRBV7-2 and TRBJ2-5, is GAGVSQSPSNKVTEKGKDVELRCDPISGHTALYWYRQSLGQGLEFLIYFQGNSAPDKSGLPSDRFSAERTGGSVSTLTIQRTQQEDSAVYLCASSWDVEGGTQYFGPGTRLLVL.

Note on this clonotype: A much larger clone lies one base from this, so it may be a read error. The rearrangement joins TRBV7-7 to TRBJ2-5, with 7 bases matching TRBD2. The length of the CDR3 is 15 residues. In germline, CDR1 is SSHAT, CDR2 FNYEAQ (reference sequence). The CDR3 region has the DNA TGTGCTAGCAGCTTAGGGAGGGTAGCACAAGAGACCCAGTACTTC. Translating gives CASSLGRVAQETQYF.

The V gene is TRBV11-2, the J gene TRBJ1-1; TRBD1 might be the D (5 bases). This CDR3 has 17 residues. Trimming shortened V by 2 bases and J by 2 bases, and 18 bases separated the two germline ends. Germline CDR1 and CDR2: SGHAT and FQNNGV. The CDR3 bases are TGTGCCAGCAGCTTACTTACGGGACGAGGACCTAACACTGAAGCTTTCTTT. This translates into CASSLLTGRGPNTEAFF. Based on the CDR3 plus reference TRBV11-2 and TRBJ1-1, the full variable domain is EAGVAQSPRYKIIEKRQSVAFWCNPISGHATLYWYQQILGQGPKLLIQFQNNGVVDDSQLPKDRFSAERLKGVDSTLKIQPAKLEDSAVYLCASSLLTGRGPNTEAFFGQGTRLTVV.

The J gene is TRBJ1-5, the V gene TRBV6-5, with 7 nucleotides matching TRBD1. In germline, CDR1 is MNHEY, CDR2 SVGAGI. The V segment lost 5 bases and the J segment 5 bases; nucleotides outside the gene matches: 9. The CDR3 has 15 residues. The CDR3 is CASSEQTGPYQPQHF. The CDR3 DNA follows: TGTGCCAGCAGTGAACAGACAGGGCCCTATCAGCCCCAGCATTTT.

This clonotype has ten or more counts. This chain links TRBV20-1 with TRBJ2-5; D gene unclear. This CDR3 region has 13 residues. From germline, CDR1 is DFQATT and CDR2 SNEGSKA (reference sequence). The V and J ends lost 6 bases and 5 bases respectively, with 16 bases between them. The CDR3: CSAPIRAVETQYF. CDR3 DNA sequence: TGCAGTGCCCCTATTAGGGCGGTCGAGACCCAGTACTTC.

This clonotype has ten or more counts. This chain connects TRBV25-1 to TRBJ2-1, with D possibly being TRBD2 (6 bases). V lost 5 bases, J lost 14 bases, and 19 bases lay in between. The CDR3 is made up of 13 amino acids. CDR1 is MGHDK and CDR2 is SYGVNS in the germline V gene. Written as DNA, the CDR3 is TGTGCCAGCAGTCCAGCCGTTGGAGGGACGGAGTTCTTC. Encoded protein: CASSPAVGGTEFF.

This rearrangement joins TRBV7-9 to TRBJ1-6; no definite D call. Germline V lookup: CDR1 SEHNR, CDR2 FQNEAQ (reference sequence). The CDR3 totals 17 residues. V lost 4 bases, J lost 5 bases, and 18 bases lay in between. The CDR3 protein is CASSSPTLELDNSPLHF. The CDR3 coding sequence is TGTGCCAGCAGCTCCCCGACCCTCGAGCTTGATAATTCACCCCTCCACTTT.

This chain links TRBV18 with TRBJ1-5; D remains unclear. Germline V gene lookup returns CDR1 KGHSH and CDR2 LQKENI. CDR3 size: 16 residues. Deletions cut 1 base from V and 2 bases from J, with 12 bases between. CDR3 protein: CASSPQGIVGNQPQHF. CDR3 nucleotides: TGTGCCAGCTCACCACAGGGAATAGTAGGCAATCAGCCCCAGCATTTT.

This clonotype was counted between two and nine times. The V and J genes are TRBV12-3 or TRBV12-4 and TRBJ1-2; 8 bases align to TRBD1. The CDR3 spans 15 residues. Trimming at V came to 6 bases and at J to 3 bases, leaving 9 bases not matched to a gene. The CDR3 sequence: CASSHRTGSHYGYTF. As DNA, the CDR3 is TGTGCCAGCAGCCACAGGACAGGGAGTCACTATGGCTACACCTTC.

The V and J genes are TRBV7-8 and TRBJ1-4; 11 bases agree with TRBD1. Germline V gene sequence: CDR1 SGHVS, CDR2 FQNEAQ. The CDR3 has 15 amino acids. V lost 5 bases, J lost 5 bases, and 4 bases stayed unmatched. The chain's CDR3 is CASSPGTGGNEKLFF. The CDR3 DNA reads TGTGCCAGCAGCCCAGGGACAGGGGGGAATGAAAAACTGTTTTTT.

V gene TRBV6-2 or TRBV6-3 combines with J gene TRBJ2-2; 10 bases match TRBD2. Germline-derived CDR1 and CDR2 are MNHEY and SVGEGT. V dropped 2 bases and J dropped 1; count of bases not matched to a gene: 4. This CDR3 region has 17 residues. The DNA of the CDR3 is TGTGCCAGCAGTTACGGGACTAGCGAGATGAACACCGGGGAGCTGTTTTTT. Protein product: CASSYGTSEMNTGELFF.

The chain has TRBV6-5 and TRBJ1-1; D perhaps matches TRBD1 (6 bases). The ends were cut back, 4 bases at V and 1 base at J, with 13 bases in the middle. Germline V CDR1 and CDR2: MNHEY, SVGAGI. This CDR3 has 15 residues. CDR3 sequence reads: CASSSIQTGNTEAFF. The CDR3 coding sequence is TGTGCCAGCAGTTCCATACAGACAGGGAACACTGAAGCTTTCTTT.

This clonotype was detected a few times. The chain is built from TRBV7-9 and TRBJ2-7; the D gene is possibly TRBD2 (5 bases). V was cut by 4 bases and J by 2 bases, with 9 bases left in between. CDR1 and CDR2 (germline): SEHNR, FQNEAQ (reference sequence). The CDR3 has 13 amino acids. CDR3 sequence (DNA): TGTGCCAGCAGCTACGGGATGACCTACGAGCAGTACTTC. This sequence encodes CASSYGMTYEQYF. Together with reference TRBV7-9 and TRBJ2-7, the CDR3 gives the full variable domain: DTGVSQNPRHKITKRGQNVTFRCDPISEHNRLYWYRQTLGQGPEFLTYFQNEAQLEKSRLLSDRFSAERPKGSFSTLEIQRTEQGDSAMYLCASSYGMTYEQYFGPGTRLTVT.

The V and J genes are TRBV7-2 and TRBJ2-1, with 9 bases fitting TRBD2. In germline, CDR1 is SGHTA, CDR2 FQGNSA. J gave up 0 bases and V 1 base, and 4 bases lay outside the gene matches. The CDR3 loop spans 17 amino acids. CDR3 coding DNA: TGTGCCAGCAGCTTAGAGGTTAGCGGGGGCTCCTACAATGAGCAGTTCTTC. Its protein product is CASSLEVSGGSYNEQFF.

On this clonotype: This may be a read error, as it is one base from a much larger clone. The DNA of the CDR3 is TGTACCAGCACGAGGCGGTCTGGGGCCAACGTCCTGACTTTC. Translated: CTSTRRSGANVLTF. V is TRBV12-3 or TRBV12-4 and J is TRBJ2-6; no reliable D call. The CDR3 runs 14 residues.

The chain employs TRBV12-3 or TRBV12-4 and TRBJ2-1; D is undetermined. The CDR3 loop spans 14 amino acids. V was trimmed by 2 bases and J by 4 bases, leaving 9 bases between them. CDR3 sequence (DNA): TGTGCCAGCAGTTTATCCCCACAGTACAATGAGCAGTTCTTC. This translates into CASSLSPQYNEQFF.

V and J are TRBV28 and TRBJ2-1; TRBD2 aligns across 10 bases. Germline CDR1 is MDHEN and CDR2 is SYDVKM. Trimming removed 4 bases from V and 4 bases from J; junction bases left unmatched: 7. The CDR3 sequence is 16 residues long. For the CDR3, the DNA is TGTGCCAGCAGTTCTACCAGCGGGGGGGGATACAATGAGCAGTTCTTC. This gives the protein CASSSTSGGGYNEQFF.

There are many counts of this clonotype. The J gene is TRBJ2-1, the V gene TRBV12-3 or TRBV12-4; maybe TRBD2 (7 bases). There are 14 residues in the CDR3. The V end was cut by 8 bases, the J end by 10 bases, with 21 bases between. CDR3 bases: TGTGCCAGCGGGCGGGGGCCCCCTTGGTTGGAGCAGTTCTTC. Translating it yields CASGRGPPWLEQFF.

In this sample, this clonotype turned up a few times. The chain employs TRBV7-3 and TRBJ1-1; no firm D call. Trimming removed 4 bases from V and 1 base from J, with 7 bases in between. There are 13 residues in the CDR3. CDR1 SGHTA and CDR2 FQGTGA come from the germline V gene. Here the CDR3 DNA reads TGTGCCAGCAGCTCGACACAGAACACTGAAGCTTTCTTT. It encodes CASSSTQNTEAFF.

This clonotype has a handful of counts. This chain joins TRBV7-2 and TRBJ2-3; 13 positions match TRBD2. After removal of 5 bases from V and 8 bases from J, the junction contained 4 bases not matched to a gene. Germline CDR1 SGHTA, CDR2 FQGNSA. The CDR3 runs to 14 residues. The chain's CDR3 is CASSPGTSGATQYF. The DNA of the CDR3 is TGTGCCAGCAGCCCCGGGACTAGCGGGGCTACGCAGTATTTT.

Details on this clonotype: Given a much more abundant clone one base away, this may be a read error. CDR3 coding DNA: TGTGCCAGCGAACCGTCGGTGGACAGGGGCTACGAGCAGTTCTTC. This codes for CASEPSVDRGYEQFF. The chain combines TRBV6-2 or TRBV6-3 with TRBJ2-1; 9 bases are shared with TRBD1. The CDR3 loop spans 15 amino acids. Germline V CDR1 and CDR2: MNHEY, SVGEGT. The junction had 15 bases not matched to a gene; V was cut back by 8 bases and J by 10 bases.